This T cell receptor beta chain was retrieved from a study of T cells in Graves' hyperthyroidism and ophthalmopathy. At the level of the study: Peripheral blood was drawn at first diagnosis, prior to all treatment.

Graves' hyperthyroidism was deemed stable absent ophthalmopathy progression within 18 months. Diagnoses rested on clinical symptoms, serum thyroxine and TRAb, thyroid ultrasound and orbital computed tomography. Amplification of TCR beta CDR3 regions used RNA as the template. In the first-round RT-PCR of the TCR CDR3, the HTBI primer set was used. TCRdb processed the multiplex PCR reads anew with MiXCR; each CDR3 protein has one entry. Among about 840,000 distinct CDR3 sequences, roughly 40% were seen once, and the ten largest hold more than 7%. The receptor was isolated from a young man with Graves' hyperthyroidism. Material: blood.

The CDR3 DNA reads as TGCGCCAGCAGCACCCGGACACCTAACTATGGCTACACCTTC. It yields the protein CASSTRTPNYGYTF. J is TRBJ1-2 and V is TRBV5-1, with a possible D match to TRBD1 (5 bases). Germline values: CDR1 SGHRS, CDR2 YFSETQ. V was pared by 4 bases and J by 0 bases, with 10 bases between. This CDR3 has 14 amino acids.